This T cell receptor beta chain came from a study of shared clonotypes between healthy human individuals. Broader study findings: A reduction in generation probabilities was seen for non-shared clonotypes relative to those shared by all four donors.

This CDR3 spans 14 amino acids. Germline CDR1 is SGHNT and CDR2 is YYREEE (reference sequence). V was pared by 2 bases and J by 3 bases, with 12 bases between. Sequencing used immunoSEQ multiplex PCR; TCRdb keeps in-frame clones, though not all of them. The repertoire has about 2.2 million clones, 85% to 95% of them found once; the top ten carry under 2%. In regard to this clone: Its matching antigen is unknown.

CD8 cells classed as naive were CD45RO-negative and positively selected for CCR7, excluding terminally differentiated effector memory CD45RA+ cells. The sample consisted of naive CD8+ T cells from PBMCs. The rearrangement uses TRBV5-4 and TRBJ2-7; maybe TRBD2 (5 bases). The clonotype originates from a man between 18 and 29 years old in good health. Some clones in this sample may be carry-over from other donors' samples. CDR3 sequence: CASSFEGGGYEQYF. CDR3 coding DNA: TGTGCCAGCAGCTTCGAGGGCGGCGGCTACGAGCAGTACTTC.